The source of this T cell receptor (beta chain) is a study of early T cells in non-severe SARS-CoV-2 infection. Trimming took 6 bases from V and 4 from J, leaving 17 bases between them. This CDR3 is 15 amino acids long. Germline assignment: CDR1 MNHEY and CDR2 SMNVEV (reference sequence). This clonotype was observed many times. TCRdb re-derived calls from the 5' RACE reads in MiXCR, one entry per CDR3 protein. The sample has around 45,000 distinct CDR3 sequences; 4% are singletons. The TCR sequence derives from an adult who was a healthcare worker with PCR-confirmed SARS-CoV-2 infection or an uninfected control (not recorded which). Source material: whole blood. V gene TRBV27 combines with J gene TRBJ2-3; D tentatively fits TRBD1 or TRBD2 (6 bases each). The CDR3 region is CASSYRRGPADTQYF. CDR3 in DNA: TGTGCCAGCAGCTACAGACGGGGGCCGGCAGATACGCAGTATTTT.